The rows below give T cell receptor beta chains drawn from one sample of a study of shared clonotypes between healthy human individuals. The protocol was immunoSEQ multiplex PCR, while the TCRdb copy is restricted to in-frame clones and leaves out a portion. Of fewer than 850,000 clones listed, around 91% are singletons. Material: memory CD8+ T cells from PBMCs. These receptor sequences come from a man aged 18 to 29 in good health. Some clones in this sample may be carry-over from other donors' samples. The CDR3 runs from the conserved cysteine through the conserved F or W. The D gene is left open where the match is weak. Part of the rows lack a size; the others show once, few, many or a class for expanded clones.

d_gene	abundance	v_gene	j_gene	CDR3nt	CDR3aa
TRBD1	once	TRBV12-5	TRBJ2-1	TGTGCTAGTGGCCCACCGGGACAGGGTTATGAGCAGTTCTTC	CASGPPGQGYEQFF
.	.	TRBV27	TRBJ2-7	TGTGCCAGCAGTGGACGTGCAGCCTGGGAGCAGTACTTC	CASSGRAAWEQYF
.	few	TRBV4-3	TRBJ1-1	TGCGCCAGCAGCCAAGATCCAGGACATGGGAACACTGAAGCTTTCTTT	CASSQDPGHGNTEAFF
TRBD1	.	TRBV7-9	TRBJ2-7	TGTGCCAGCAGCCCCAAGGGGGCAGGGGCCGAGCAGTACTTC	CASSPKGAGAEQYF
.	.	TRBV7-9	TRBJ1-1	TGTGCCAGCAGCCCCGAGCAGAACACTGAAGCTTTCTTT	CASSPEQNTEAFF
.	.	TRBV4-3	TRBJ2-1	TGCGCCAGCAGCCCTACAACAATAGCGATCAATGAGCAGTTCTTC	CASSPTTIAINEQFF
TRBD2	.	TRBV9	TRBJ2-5	TGTGCCAGCAGCGGGGGTGTCGGGAGGGACCAAGAGACCCAGTACTTC	CASSGGVGRDQETQYF
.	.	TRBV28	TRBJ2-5	TGTGCCAGCAGTCTACTGGGGTTGAGGACCCAAGAGACCCAGTACTTC	CASSLLGLRTQETQYF
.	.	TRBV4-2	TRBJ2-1	TGTGCCAGCTCCGTCGGGACTTTCGATGAGCAGTTCTTC	CASSVGTFDEQFF
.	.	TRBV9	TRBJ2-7	TGTGCCAGCAGCGCTCACAGGGAGTTCAGCTCCTACGAGCAGTACTTC	CASSAHREFSSYEQYF
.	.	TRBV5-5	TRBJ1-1	TGTGCCAGCAGCCAAGGACCGGGAGGGATGACTGAAGCTTTCTTT	CASSQGPGGMTEAFF
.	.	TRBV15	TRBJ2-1	TGTGCCACCAGCAGAGCCCCCGGAGGGCCGTTCCTTTTGGGGGGTGATGAGCAGTTCTTC	CATSRAPGGPFLLGGDEQFF
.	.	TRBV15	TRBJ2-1	TGTGCCACCAGCAGAGATCGCCCCTCTCCTTCTGGGGAGCAGTTCTTC	CATSRDRPSPSGEQFF
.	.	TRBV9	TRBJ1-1	TGTGCCAGCAGCGTATCTGGCCACACTGAAGCTTTCTTT	CASSVSGHTEAFF
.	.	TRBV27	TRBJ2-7	TGTGCCAGCAGTTTACTCTCGAGTGTCCACGAGCAGTACTTC	CASSLLSSVHEQYF
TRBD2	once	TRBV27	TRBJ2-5	TGTGCCAGCAGTTTAAGGGGACTAGCGGGAGCAGAGACCCAGTACTTC	CASSLRGLAGAETQYF
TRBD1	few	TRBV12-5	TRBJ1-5	TGTGCTAGTGGTAGGGGACAGGGGCATCAGCCCCAGCATTTT	CASGRGQGHQPQHF
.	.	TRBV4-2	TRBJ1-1	TGTGCCAGCAGCCAAGATCAGCCCTGGGGATACACTGAAGCTTTCTTT	CASSQDQPWGYTEAFF
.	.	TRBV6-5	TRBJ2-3	TGTGCCAGCAGTTACTCACGGAGCCACGACACAGATACGCAGTATTTT	CASSYSRSHDTDTQYF
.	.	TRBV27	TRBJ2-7	TGTGCCAGCAGTACCAGCATGGGAGAGCAGTACTTC	CASSTSMGEQYF
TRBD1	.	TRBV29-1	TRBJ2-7	TGCAGCGTTGAGTTCCGGGACAGATTACCCTACGAGCAGTACTTC	CSVEFRDRLPYEQYF
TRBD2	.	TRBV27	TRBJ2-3	TGTGCCAGCAGTCCTCAACTAGCGCGACCCACAGATACGCAGTATTTT	CASSPQLARPTDTQYF
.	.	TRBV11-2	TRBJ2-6	TGTGCCAGCAGCCCCCGGGACACTCACTCTGGGGCCAACGTCCTGACTTTC	CASSPRDTHSGANVLTF
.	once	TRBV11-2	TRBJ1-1	TGTGCCAGCAGCCCGACCGGACGGTTGAACACTGAAGCTTTCTTT	CASSPTGRLNTEAFF
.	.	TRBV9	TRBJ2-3	TGTGCCAGCAGCGCTTTACTGTACACAGATACGCAGTATTTT	CASSALLYTDTQYF
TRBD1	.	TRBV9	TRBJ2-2	TGTGCCAGCAGCGGGGACAGGGGCCCCGGGGAGCTGTTTTTT	CASSGDRGPGELFF
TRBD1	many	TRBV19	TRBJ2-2	TGTGCCAGTAGTCTAGGCCCCCGGGACAGGGGGCCTCCGTCCGGGCCCGGGGAGCTGTTTTTT	CASSLGPRDRGPPSGPGELFF
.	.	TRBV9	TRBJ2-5	TGTGCCAGCAGCGGGGGGCGCCTGGGCCAAGAGACCCAGTACTTC	CASSGGRLGQETQYF
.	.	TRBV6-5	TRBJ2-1	TGTGCCAGCATCCCCAATGAGCAGTTCTTC	CASIPNEQFF
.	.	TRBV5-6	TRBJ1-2	TGTGCCAGCAGCTTGACGAGGGCGGCTACGTTCCTTTATGGCTACACCTTC	CASSLTRAATFLYGYTF
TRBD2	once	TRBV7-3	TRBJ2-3	TGTGCCAGCAGCTTATACGGACCGGGGACTAGCGGGAGGGCCGGATTAGATACGCAGTATTTT	CASSLYGPGTSGRAGLDTQYF
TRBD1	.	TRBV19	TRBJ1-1	TGTGCCAGTAGTAGGGACAGGGAGGGTCCGGACACTGAAGCTTTCTTT	CASSRDREGPDTEAFF
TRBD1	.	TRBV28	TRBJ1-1	TGTGCCAGCAGCCCACCCGGGACAGGGACCGACACTGAAGCTTTCTTT	CASSPPGTGTDTEAFF
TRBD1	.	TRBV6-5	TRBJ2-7	TGTGCCAGCAGTTACTCGACAGGGGCAGAGACCTACGAGCAGTACTTC	CASSYSTGAETYEQYF
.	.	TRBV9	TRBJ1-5	TGTGCCAGCAGCGTAGGCCCCGGAAATAGCAATCAGCCCCAGCATTTT	CASSVGPGNSNQPQHF
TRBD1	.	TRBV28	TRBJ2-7	TGTGCCAGCAGCTCGACAGGGGACCCCCCCTACGAGCAGTACTTC	CASSSTGDPPYEQYF
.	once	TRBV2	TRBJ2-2	TGTGCCAGCAGTGAGGGGGGAACGCAGGCGGGCACCGGGGAGCTGTTTTTT	CASSEGGTQAGTGELFF
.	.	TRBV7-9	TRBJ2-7	TGTGCCAGCAGCTTATCCTTATACGAGCAGTACTTC	CASSLSLYEQYF
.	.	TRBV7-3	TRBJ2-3	TGTGCCAGCAGCTTGGGTCACCCAGATACGCAGTATTTT	CASSLGHPDTQYF
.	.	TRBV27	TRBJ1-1	TGTGCCAGCAGTTTAGTAGCCCCGGGGGACACTGAAGCTTTCTTT	CASSLVAPGDTEAFF
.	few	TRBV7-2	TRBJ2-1	TGTGCCAGCAGCTTAGGGTTCGGGGAGCAGTTCTTC	CASSLGFGEQFF
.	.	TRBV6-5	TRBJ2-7	TGTGCCAGGGGACCGGGACACCAATACGAGCAGTACTTC	CARGPGHQYEQYF
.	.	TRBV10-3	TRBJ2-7	TGTGCCATCAGTGAGGTAGACAGATTATACGAGCAGTACTTC	CAISEVDRLYEQYF
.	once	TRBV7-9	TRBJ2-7	TGTGCCAGCAGCTTCGGTGGGCTCTCCTACGAGCAGTACTTC	CASSFGGLSYEQYF
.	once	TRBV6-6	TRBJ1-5	TGTGCCAGCAGTTACAGTTCCGAAAATCAGCCCCAGCATTTT	CASSYSSENQPQHF
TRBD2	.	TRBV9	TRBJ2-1	TGTGCCAGCAGCGTAGACGCGGGGGTAAACAATGAGCAGTTCTTC	CASSVDAGVNNEQFF
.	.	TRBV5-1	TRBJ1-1	TGCGCCAGCAGCTCAGGGGTCACTGAAGCTTTCTTT	CASSSGVTEAFF
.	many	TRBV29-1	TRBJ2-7	TGCAGCGTACATCTTTCCCTTAGAGGGGGTAGATACGAGCAGTACTTC	CSVHLSLRGGRYEQYF
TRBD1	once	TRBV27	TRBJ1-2	TGTGCCAGCAGTATCCGACAGGGCAACTATGGCTACACCTTC	CASSIRQGNYGYTF
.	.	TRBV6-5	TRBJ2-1	TGTGCCAGCAGTAAAGGATACAGGGCCTACAATGAGCAGTTCTTC	CASSKGYRAYNEQFF
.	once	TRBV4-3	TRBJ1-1	TGCGCCAGCAGCCCCCGGCCGGGGGCTCTGGGGACTGAAGCTTTCTTT	CASSPRPGALGTEAFF
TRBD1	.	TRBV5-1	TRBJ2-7	TGCGCCAGCGGGACGGACAGGGGGAACTACGAGCAGTACTTC	CASGTDRGNYEQYF
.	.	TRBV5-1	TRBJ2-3	TGCGCCAGCAGCTCCGCCCCGGCCCTCTCTAGCACAGATACGCAGTATTTT	CASSSAPALSSTDTQYF
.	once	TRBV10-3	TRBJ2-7	TGTGCCATCAGTGAGGGGCTGGCGAACACCTACGAGCAGTACTTC	CAISEGLANTYEQYF
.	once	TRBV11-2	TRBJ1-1	TGTGCCAGCAGCTTAGGGTCCCCGGGAGCTTTCTTT	CASSLGSPGAFF
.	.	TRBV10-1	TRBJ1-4	TGCGCCAGCAGTGAAGAGGGGTTCGTAAATGAAAAACTGTTTTTT	CASSEEGFVNEKLFF
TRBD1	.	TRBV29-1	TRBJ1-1	TGCAGCGCTGGACAGGGGAGCGCTGAAGCTTTCTTT	CSAGQGSAEAFF
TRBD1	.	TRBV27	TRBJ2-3	TGTGCCAGCAGACCCAACCGGGACAGAAGCACAGATACGCAGTATTTT	CASRPNRDRSTDTQYF
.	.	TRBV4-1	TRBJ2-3	TGCGCCAGCAGCCAAGAACCCAGAGCCTACACAGATACGCAGTATTTT	CASSQEPRAYTDTQYF